This passage covers 21 T cell receptor beta chains from one sample sequenced in a study of OX40 agonist ivuxolimab in advanced cancers. Some clones are missing from TCRdb's copy, which holds only in-frame ones; the method was immunoSEQ multiplex PCR. The table records more than 40,000 clones, approximately 90% of them present only once. The sequenced sample was CD4+ or CD8+ T cells sorted from blood, obtained in a trial of the OX40 agonist ivuxolimab. Receptors were obtained from an adult with an advanced solid tumor such as melanoma, head and neck, liver or kidney cancer.

The V gene is TRBV4-1, the J gene TRBJ2-7, with D possibly being TRBD2 (6 bases). The germline CDR1 and CDR2 sequences are MGHRA and YSYEKL. CDR3 length: 15 amino acids. V was cut by 1 base and J by 4 bases, with 14 bases left in between. The CDR3: CASSQVRDSTYEQYF. In nucleotides, the CDR3 is TGCGCCAGCAGCCAAGTCCGGGACTCCACTTACGAGCAGTACTTC.

This sequence joins TRBV7-6 and TRBJ1-3, with a possible D match to TRBD1 (5 bases). Germline CDR1 reads SGHVS; CDR2 reads FNYEAQ. The germline V and J ends were trimmed by 5 bases and 4 bases, with 15 bases remaining between them. This CDR3 comprises 15 residues. The CDR3 DNA is TGTGCCAGCAGCCTTCAAGGGGAGGGAGGAAACACCATATATTTT. It codes for CASSLQGEGGNTIYF.

The V call is TRBV9, the J call TRBJ2-3; maybe TRBD1 (7 bases). Germline loops: CDR1 SGDLS, CDR2 YYNGEE. The V end was cut by 2 bases, the J end by 4 bases, with 11 bases between. This CDR3 is 14 amino acids long. The chain's CDR3 is CASSVDREADTQYF. The DNA of the CDR3 is TGTGCCAGCAGCGTCGACAGGGAGGCAGATACGCAGTATTTT.

V usage is TRBV9 and J usage is TRBJ2-3; D possibly corresponds to TRBD2 (6 bases). V dropped 4 bases and J dropped 1 base, with 16 bases sitting between them. The CDR3 loop spans 16 amino acids. CDR1 is SGDLS and CDR2 is YYNGEE in the germline V gene. For the CDR3, the DNA is TGTGCCAGCAGCCCCGGGACTGTAGACCGCACAGATACGCAGTATTTT. It yields the protein CASSPGTVDRTDTQYF.

The chain is built from TRBV11-2 and TRBJ1-1; weak D call: TRBD1 (5 bases). Trimming took off 7 bases at V and 2 bases at J, with 8 bases between the two ends. Germline V gene data show CDR1 as SGHAT and CDR2 as FQNNGV. The CDR3 length is 12 residues. In nucleotides, the CDR3 is TGTGCCAGCACAGACAGAAACACTGAAGCTTTCTTT. Translated, it gives CASTDRNTEAFF. Full variable domain (remainder filled in from reference TRBV11-2 and TRBJ1-1): EAGVAQSPRYKIIEKRQSVAFWCNPISGHATLYWYQQILGQGPKLLIQFQNNGVVDDSQLPKDRFSAERLKGVDSTLKIQPAKLEDSAVYLCASTDRNTEAFFGQGTRLTVV.

The V call is TRBV7-2, the J call TRBJ1-5; D remains ambiguous. Germline loops: CDR1 SGHTA, CDR2 FQGNSA. The V and J ends lost 8 bases and 2 bases respectively, with 13 bases between them. The CDR3 sequence is 14 residues long. Here the CDR3 DNA reads TGTGCCAGCCGGCAAGGACCAGGCAATCAGCCCCAGCATTTT. Translation gives CASRQGPGNQPQHF.

This clone was counted once. The V call is TRBV9, the J call TRBJ1-3; no firm D call. Per germline, CDR1 SGDLS and CDR2 YYNGEE. The CDR3 totals 15 residues. The V end lost 0 bases, the J end lost 0 bases, and 7 bases lay between the germline ends. The CDR3 reads CASSVDRDSGNTIYF. The CDR3 DNA follows: TGTGCCAGCAGCGTAGACAGAGACTCTGGAAACACCATATATTTT. Filled out from reference TRBV9 and TRBJ1-3, the complete variable domain reads DSGVTQTPKHLITATGQRVTLRCSPRSGDLSVYWYQQSLDQGLQFLIQYYNGEERAKGNILERFSAQQFPDLHSELNLSSLELGDSALYFCASSVDRDSGNTIYFGEGSWLTVV.

The chain employs TRBV19 and TRBJ2-3; TRBD1 matches at 7 bases. V dropped 4 bases and J dropped 3; count of bases not matched to a gene: 13. This CDR3 is 17 amino acids long. Germline V gene lookup returns CDR1 LNHDA and CDR2 SQIVND (reference sequence). CDR3: CASSTIKQGFWTDTQYF. In DNA, the CDR3 is TGTGCCAGTAGTACCATTAAACAGGGGTTTTGGACAGATACGCAGTATTTT. Looking up the rest from reference TRBV19 and TRBJ2-3 gives the full variable domain: DGGITQSPKYLFRKEGQNVTLSCEQNLNHDAMYWYRQDPGQGLRLIYYSQIVNDFQKGDIAEGYSVSREKKESFPLTVTSAQKNPTAFYLCASSTIKQGFWTDTQYFGPGTRLTVL.

The chain recombines TRBV7-8 with TRBJ1-5, with TRBD1 matching over 7 bases. The germline gives CDR1 SGHVS, CDR2 FQNEAQ. Germline trimming cut 5 bases from V and 5 bases from J; bases unmatched to any gene: 9. The CDR3 consists of 15 residues. Here the CDR3 reads CASSLGQAAYQPQHF. The CDR3 DNA is TGTGCCAGCAGCCTTGGACAGGCCGCCTATCAGCCCCAGCATTTT.

V and J are TRBV6-5 and TRBJ2-7, with D perhaps matching TRBD1 (6 bases). Germline V gene data show CDR1 as MNHEY and CDR2 as SVGAGI. The CDR3 length is 15 residues. Between the trimmed V and J ends, which lost 0 bases and 6 bases, there was a span of 15 bases. The CDR3 sequence: CASSYSRRRGSEQYF. As DNA, the CDR3 is TGTGCCAGCAGTTACTCCCGTCGAAGGGGGTCCGAGCAGTACTTC.

The chain combines TRBV7-6 with TRBJ1-2; D gene ambiguous. CDR3 size: 15 residues. Per the germline V gene, CDR1 is SGHVS and CDR2 is FNYEAQ. V lost 1 base and J lost 0, with 9 bases in between. The CDR3 DNA is TGTGCCAGCAGCTTAGATATCGGCCCTAACTATGGCTACACCTTC. Its translation is CASSLDIGPNYGYTF.

As regards this clone: The same CDR3 can be traced to other DNA sequences in this sample. The chain carries TRBV6-5 and TRBJ1-5; the D is unclear. Trimming took off 0 bases at V and 7 bases at J, with 10 bases between the two ends. Germline loops: CDR1 MNHEY, CDR2 SVGAGI. The CDR3 spans 14 residues. The chain's CDR3 is CASSYSGPYQPQHF. CDR3 DNA sequence: TGTGCCAGCAGTTACTCGGGTCCTTACCAGCCCCAGCATTTT.

V and J are TRBV6-5 and TRBJ1-1; D gene ambiguous. This CDR3 region has 13 residues. CDR1 and CDR2 from the germline V gene are MNHEY and SVGAGI. V lost 8 bases and J lost 5, with 15 bases in between. CDR3 DNA: TGTGCCAGCGGGCCGGGGTCAATGACTGAAGCTTTCTTT. It translates to CASGPGSMTEAFF.

This clone has just one count. V is TRBV27 and J is TRBJ1-5; no clear D gene. This CDR3 contains 12 residues. Germline V CDR1 and CDR2: MNHEY, SMNVEV (reference sequence). V lost 5 bases and J 4 bases, leaving 6 bases between the germline ends. DNA of the CDR3: TGTGCCAGCAGTCCCCAAAATCAGCCCCAGCATTTT. Encoded protein: CASSPQNQPQHF.

The chain has TRBV7-3 and TRBJ2-7; D may be TRBD2 (5 bases). The germline CDR1 and CDR2 sequences are SGHTA and FQGTGA. Deletions cut 4 bases from V and 3 bases from J, with 13 bases between. The CDR3 sequence is 14 residues long. This chain's CDR3 is CASSSLTRDYEQYF. The CDR3 nucleotides read TGTGCCAGCAGCTCCCTAACTAGAGACTACGAGCAGTACTTC.

This clone showed up just a few times. The chain is built from TRBV19 and TRBJ1-5; tentatively, D is TRBD1 (6 bases). From germline, CDR1 is LNHDA and CDR2 SQIVND (reference sequence). Trimming left V 6 bases short and J 7 bases short, with 22 bases between. CDR3 size: 16 residues. The CDR3 sequence is CASSPTTGHPSQPQHF. The CDR3 DNA is TGTGCCAGTAGCCCCACTACGGGACATCCATCCCAGCCCCAGCATTTT.

The CDR3 DNA is TGTGCCAGCAGCCCATGGACAGCCCCTATGGAGACCCAGTACTTC. Residues: CASSPWTAPMETQYF. J is TRBJ2-5 and V is TRBV9, with D possibly matching TRBD1 (6 bases). Trimming shortened V by 4 bases and J by 5 bases, and 18 bases separated the two germline ends. This CDR3 contains 15 residues. In germline, CDR1 is SGDLS, CDR2 YYNGEE.

For this clone: Other DNA sequences from this sample encode an identical CDR3 as well. The rearrangement uses TRBV30 and TRBJ2-7; 9 positions agree with TRBD1. The CDR3 sequence is 15 residues long. The germline V gene has CDR1 GTSNPN and CDR2 SVGIG (reference sequence). The V and J ends lost 2 bases and 5 bases, in that order; junction bases with no gene match: 10. CDR3 in amino acids: CAWSLAGTGRNEQYF. The CDR3 region has the DNA TGTGCCTGGAGTCTGGCCGGGACAGGGCGGAACGAGCAGTACTTC. The full variable domain, rest sourced from reference TRBV30 and TRBJ2-7, is SQTIHQWPATLVQPVGSPLSLECTVEGTSNPNLYWYRQAAGRGLQLLFYSVGIGQISSEVPQNLSASRPQDRQFILSSKKLLLSDSGFYLCAWSLAGTGRNEQYFGPGTRLTVT.

The chain couples TRBV2 to TRBJ2-3; D is unclear. The CDR3 spans 16 residues. The germline V gene encodes CDR1 SNHLY and CDR2 FYNNEI. The V end was cut by 5 bases, the J end by 0 bases, with 15 bases between. For the CDR3, the DNA is TGTGCCAGCAGTCCCCTGCGGAACCCTAGCACAGATACGCAGTATTTT. Translating gives CASSPLRNPSTDTQYF.

A word on this clone: Relative to the germline gene, one junction end is altered; a read error may explain this. This rearrangement joins TRBV4-1 to TRBJ2-7; TRBD2 matches at 12 bases. The CDR3 has 15 residues. CDR1 is MGHRA and CDR2 is YSYEKL in the germline V gene. The CDR3 DNA reads as TGTGCCAGCAGCCAAGAACTAGCGGGGGGCTACGAGCAGTACTTC. Its protein is CASSQELAGGYEQYF.

V and J are TRBV27 and TRBJ2-1; 9 bases map to TRBD1. CDR3 length: 14 amino acids. V dropped 2 bases and J dropped 6; count of bases not matched to a gene: 2. Germline V CDR1 and CDR2: MNHEY, SMNVEV (reference sequence). CDR3 nucleotides: TGTGCCAGCAGTTTAGGGACAGGGTTCAATGAGCAGTTCTTC. Its protein product is CASSLGTGFNEQFF.